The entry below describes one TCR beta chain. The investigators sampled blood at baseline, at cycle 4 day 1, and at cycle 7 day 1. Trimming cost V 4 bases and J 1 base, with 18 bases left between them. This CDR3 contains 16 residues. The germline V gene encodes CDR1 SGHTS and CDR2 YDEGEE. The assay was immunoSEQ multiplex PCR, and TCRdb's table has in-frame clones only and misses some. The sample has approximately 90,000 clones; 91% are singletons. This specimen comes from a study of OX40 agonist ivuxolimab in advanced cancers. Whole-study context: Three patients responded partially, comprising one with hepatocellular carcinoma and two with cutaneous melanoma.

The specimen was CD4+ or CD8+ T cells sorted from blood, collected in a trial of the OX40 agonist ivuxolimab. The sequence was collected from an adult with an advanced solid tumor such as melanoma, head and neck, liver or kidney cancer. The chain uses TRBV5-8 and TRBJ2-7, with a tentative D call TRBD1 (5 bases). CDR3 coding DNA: TGTGCCAGCAGCCACAGGATAGGGGTAGGGTCCTACGAGCAGTACTTC. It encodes CASSHRIGVGSYEQYF. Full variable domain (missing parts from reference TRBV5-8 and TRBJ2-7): EAGVTQSPTHLIKTRGQQATLRCSPISGHTSVYWYQQALGLGLQFLLWYDEGEERNRGNFPPRFSGRQFPNYSSELNVNALELEDSALYLCASSHRIGVGSYEQYFGPGTRLTVT.